This passage covers 12 T cell receptor beta chains from one sample sequenced in a study of T cell changes during pregnancy in multiple sclerosis. Libraries were prepared by immunoSEQ multiplex PCR; TCRdb keeps only in-frame clonotypes and omits some of them. The sample holds about 59,000 clones; about 94% are singletons and the top ten take about 2.6%. The sample in question was CD8+ T cells from peripheral blood mononuclear cells, obtained in the third trimester of pregnancy. These receptors all come from a female donor with multiple sclerosis, enrolled in a pregnancy study.

J is TRBJ1-2 and V is TRBV19, with 7 nucleotides matching TRBD1. The CDR3 runs to 13 residues. After removal of 6 bases from V and 4 bases from J, the junction contained 5 bases not matched to a gene. Germline values: CDR1 LNHDA, CDR2 SQIVND (reference sequence). CDR3 nucleotide sequence: TGTGCCAGTAGCCCCGGGACAGCCTATGGCTACACCTTC. Its protein is CASSPGTAYGYTF.

J is TRBJ1-2 and V is TRBV4-3; 8 bases map to TRBD1. With V trimmed by 2 bases and J by 8 bases, 4 bases remained unmatched. In germline, CDR1 is LGHNA, CDR2 YSLEER. This CDR3 comprises 13 residues. The CDR3, as DNA: TGCGCCAGCAGCCAAAGGACAGGGCGCGGCTACACCTTC. Its translation: CASSQRTGRGYTF.

The V call is TRBV28, the J call TRBJ2-7, with D unresolved. CDR1 MDHEN and CDR2 SYDVKM come from the germline V gene. V lost 4 bases and J 0 bases, leaving 7 bases between the germline ends. There are 13 residues in the CDR3. This chain's CDR3 is CASSSPSSYEQYF. CDR3 nucleotide sequence: TGTGCCAGCAGTTCCCCCAGCTCCTACGAGCAGTACTTC.

This sequence joins TRBV11-2 and TRBJ2-7; 7 nucleotides match TRBD2. V shed 2 bases and J 4 bases; nucleotides not matched to a gene: 2. CDR1 is SGHAT, CDR2 FQNNGV, per germline. The CDR3 contains 13 residues. CDR3 in amino acids: CASSLPGGYEQYF. CDR3 in DNA: TGTGCCAGCAGCTTACCCGGGGGGTACGAGCAGTACTTC.

This clone was detected only once. The V gene is TRBV28, the J gene TRBJ2-1, with TRBD1 matching over 9 bases. This CDR3 is built from 13 residues. Unmatched junction bases numbered 5, after V lost 11 bases and J lost 3 bases. Germline V CDR1 and CDR2: MDHEN, SYDVKM. The chain's CDR3 is CAGRDRVYNEQFF. The CDR3 coding sequence is TGTGCCGGCCGGGACAGGGTCTACAATGAGCAGTTCTTC.

The genes are TRBV6-5 and TRBJ2-7, with 7 bases that match TRBD1. This CDR3 is 14 amino acids long. With 2 bases clipped from V and 3 bases from J, the junction kept 4 bases outside the gene matches. Germline V gives CDR1 MNHEY, CDR2 SVGAGI. The chain's CDR3 is CASSYETGNYEQYF. The CDR3 nucleotides are TGTGCCAGCAGTTACGAGACAGGGAACTACGAGCAGTACTTC.

The chain combines TRBV7-8 with TRBJ1-2; 11 bases are shared with TRBD1. V shed 6 bases and J 7 bases; nucleotides not matched to a gene: 16. The CDR3 consists of 17 residues. Germline V gene sequence: CDR1 SGHVS, CDR2 FQNEAQ. CDR3 residues: CASSSTGPGQGGGGYTF. The CDR3 DNA follows: TGTGCCAGCAGTTCGACCGGGCCGGGACAGGGGGGGGGTGGCTACACCTTC.

V usage is TRBV30 and J usage is TRBJ1-3, with a tentative D call TRBD1 (6 bases). Trimming left V 3 bases short and J 0 bases short, with 12 bases between. This CDR3 is built from 15 residues. Germline CDR1 and CDR2: GTSNPN and SVGIG (reference sequence). In DNA, the CDR3 is TGTGCCTGGAGGTTCTCAGGGGCCTCTGGAAACACCATATATTTT. This gives the protein CAWRFSGASGNTIYF. The variable domain in full, completed from reference TRBV30 and TRBJ1-3, reads SQTIHQWPATLVQPVGSPLSLECTVEGTSNPNLYWYRQAAGRGLQLLFYSVGIGQISSEVPQNLSASRPQDRQFILSSKKLLLSDSGFYLCAWRFSGASGNTIYFGEGSWLTVV.

The chain has TRBV27 and TRBJ2-7, with 9 bases that match TRBD1. The CDR3 has 14 amino acids. CDR1 is MNHEY and CDR2 is SMNVEV in the germline V gene (reference sequence). V lost 4 bases to trimming and J lost 4 bases; unmatched junction nucleotides: 5. The CDR3 DNA follows: TGTGCCAGCAGTTGGGGACAGGGAGGATACGAGCAGTACTTC. Its protein product is CASSWGQGGYEQYF.

V and J are TRBV7-9 and TRBJ1-1, with 7 bases identical to TRBD1. CDR3 length: 14 residues. Germline CDR1 SEHNR, CDR2 FQNEAQ (reference sequence). Trimming took 4 bases from V and 2 from J; bases not matched to a gene: 4. The CDR3 is CASSYHRGNTEAFF. In nucleotides, the CDR3 is TGTGCCAGCAGCTACCACAGGGGTAACACTGAAGCTTTCTTT.

CDR3 DNA sequence: TGCGCCAGCAGCTTGGAAGCCCCCACAGATACGCAGTATTTT. Translation: CASSLEAPTDTQYF. The chain couples TRBV5-1 to TRBJ2-3, with D hard to call. The CDR3 length is 14 residues. V was cut by 0 bases and J by 2 bases, with 7 bases left in between. Germline lookup yields CDR1 SGHRS and CDR2 YFSETQ.

This chain links TRBV13 with TRBJ2-1; TRBD2 agrees at 10 bases. Germline values: CDR1 PRHDT, CDR2 FYEKMQ (reference sequence). The CDR3 spans 15 residues. V shed 5 bases and J 5 bases; nucleotides not matched to a gene: 6. Here the CDR3 reads CASSTGLAENNEQFF. The CDR3 bases are TGTGCCAGCAGCACAGGACTAGCGGAGAACAATGAGCAGTTCTTC.